The 20 T cell receptor beta chains below come from one sample, sequenced in a study of cytomegalovirus exposure and HLA in healthy donors. The PCR ran on 60 Vbeta and 13 Jbeta primers. Sequencing was performed with immunoSEQ multiplex PCR; in TCRdb, only in-frame clones are kept and a portion is missing. Of about 86,000 clones in the sample, about two thirds were seen once. The sample was PBMCs. The origin of the receptors is a man aged 55-75 years in good health and CMV-seronegative.

The chain uses TRBV4-1 and TRBJ2-5, with TRBD2 identical over 11 bases. Germline CDR1 is MGHRA and CDR2 is YSYEKL. The CDR3 totals 15 residues. The V gene end was trimmed by 3 bases and the J gene end by 2 bases; junction bases not matched to a gene: 2. CDR3 loop: CASSQGLAAQETQYF. The CDR3 DNA is TGCGCCAGCAGCCAGGGACTAGCGGCGCAAGAGACCCAGTACTTC.

This clone appeared once. The V and J genes are TRBV25-1 and TRBJ2-5, with TRBD1 as a possible D gene (5 bases). Trimming removed 4 bases from V and 4 bases from J, with 13 bases in between. CDR3 length equals 14 residues. From germline, CDR1 is MGHDK and CDR2 SYGVNS. CDR3 residues: CASSGLGAGETQYF. The CDR3 DNA follows: TGTGCCAGCAGTGGTCTTGGGGCTGGAGAGACCCAGTACTTC.

This clone was detected only a few times. The chain couples TRBV2 to TRBJ2-2, with 10 nucleotides matching TRBD2. V shed 6 bases, J shed 1 base, and the junction held 2 bases outside the gene matches. The CDR3 length is 15 residues. The germline gives CDR1 SNHLY, CDR2 FYNNEI. The CDR3 nucleotides are TGTGCCAGCAGCCCTAGCGGGGGGAACACCGGGGAGCTGTTTTTT. Residues: CASSPSGGNTGELFF.

V and J are TRBV5-1 and TRBJ2-2; 7 bases are a match to TRBD2. Per the germline V gene, CDR1 is SGHRS and CDR2 is YFSETQ. This CDR3 has 16 amino acids. Trimming cost V 0 bases and J 6 bases; bases outside gene matches: 8. The CDR3 loop reads CASSLGGTTSAGELFF. DNA for the CDR3: TGCGCCAGCAGCTTGGGGGGGACTACAAGCGCCGGGGAGCTGTTTTTT.

The chain links TRBV19 to TRBJ1-1; unclear D gene. Looked up from germline, CDR1 is LNHDA and CDR2 is SQIVND (reference sequence). Deletions cut 4 bases from V and 3 bases from J, with 9 bases between. The CDR3 is made up of 13 amino acids. CDR3 residues: CASSTNLDTEAFF. Written as DNA, the CDR3 is TGTGCCAGTAGTACTAACCTGGACACTGAAGCTTTCTTT.

The rearrangement links TRBV10-2 to TRBJ2-3; 7 bases map to TRBD2. Trimming cost V 2 bases and J 11 bases; bases outside gene matches: 19. Germline V gene data show CDR1 as WSHSY and CDR2 as SAAADI. This CDR3 comprises 17 residues. This CDR3 is CASSEVLGGALGGKQYF. The CDR3 DNA sequence: TGCGCCAGCAGTGAGGTTCTGGGAGGGGCACTCGGGGGGAAGCAGTATTTT.

The chain links TRBV15 to TRBJ2-3, with 12 bases that match TRBD2. Germline V CDR1 and CDR2: LNHNV, YYDKDF (reference sequence). The CDR3 runs 16 residues. V dropped 7 bases and J dropped 6; count of bases not matched to a gene: 11. This chain's CDR3 is CATTIKTGTSGDTQYF. The CDR3 nucleotides are TGTGCCACCACCATCAAGACCGGGACTAGCGGGGATACGCAGTATTTT.

The chain combines TRBV19 with TRBJ2-1; tentatively, D is TRBD2 (5 bases). The CDR3 length is 16 residues. Per the germline V gene, CDR1 is LNHDA and CDR2 is SQIVND (reference sequence). V was cut by 9 bases and J by 4 bases, with 22 bases left in between. The CDR3: CASRPGAGPTYNEQFF. Written as DNA, the CDR3 is TGTGCCAGCCGACCAGGTGCGGGCCCCACTTACAATGAGCAGTTCTTC.

This clone has more than one count but fewer than ten. The chain uses TRBV7-9 and TRBJ1-4, with D maybe TRBD1 (5 bases). The germline gives CDR1 SEHNR, CDR2 FQNEAQ (reference sequence). This CDR3 spans 14 amino acids. Deletions cut 2 bases from V and 8 bases from J, with 12 bases between. The CDR3 loop reads CASSLRGEGEKLFF. DNA for the CDR3: TGTGCCAGCAGCTTACGGGGGGAAGGGGAAAAACTGTTTTTT. Full variable domain (rest looked up from reference TRBV7-9 and TRBJ1-4): DTGVSQNPRHKITKRGQNVTFRCDPISEHNRLYWYRQTLGQGPEFLTYFQNEAQLEKSRLLSDRFSAERPKGSFSTLEIQRTEQGDSAMYLCASSLRGEGEKLFFGSGTQLSVL.

This chain connects TRBV15 to TRBJ2-7; a weak D match, TRBD1 (8 bases). The length of the CDR3 is 14 residues. CDR1 is LNHNV, CDR2 YYDKDF, per germline (reference sequence). V was shortened by 5 bases and J by 4 bases, with 15 bases between the two germline ends. This CDR3 reads CATSFDRGLYEQYF. The CDR3 DNA reads TGTGCCACCAGCTTTGACAGGGGACTATACGAGCAGTACTTC.

The gene calls are TRBV19 and TRBJ2-6, with 9 bases matching TRBD1. The length of the CDR3 is 20 residues. Per the germline V gene, CDR1 is LNHDA and CDR2 is SQIVND (reference sequence). V was clipped by 3 bases and J by 4 bases; unmatched bases: 16. CDR3 sequence: CASSMLFSPGTGTGANVLTF. The CDR3 region has the DNA TGTGCCAGTAGTATGTTATTTAGTCCCGGGACAGGGACCGGGGCCAACGTCCTGACTTTC.

This sequence joins TRBV4-3 and TRBJ2-7, with D tentatively TRBD1 (6 bases). The germline V gene encodes CDR1 LGHNA and CDR2 YSLEER. The CDR3 contains 14 residues. The ends were cut back, 4 bases at V and 4 bases at J, with 14 bases in the middle. CDR3 loop: CASSPEQGRYEQYF. The CDR3 DNA follows: TGCGCCAGCAGCCCTGAACAGGGACGGTACGAGCAGTACTTC.

The V call is TRBV5-1, the J call TRBJ1-5, with 9 bases fitting TRBD1. The germline CDR1 and CDR2 sequences are SGHRS and YFSETQ. The CDR3 consists of 17 residues. J gave up 2 bases and V 4 bases, and 10 bases lay outside the gene matches. The CDR3, as DNA: TGCGCCAGCAGCGCTAAACCAAGGACAGGGGGCAATCAGCCCCAGCATTTT. Its protein product is CASSAKPRTGGNQPQHF.

The V and J genes are TRBV27 and TRBJ1-5; D remains ambiguous. The V end lost 5 bases, the J end lost 7 bases, and 21 bases lay between the germline ends. The germline V gene has CDR1 MNHEY and CDR2 SMNVEV (reference sequence). CDR3 length equals 16 residues. For the CDR3, the DNA is TGTGCCAGCAGTCGTATCGGGGAAGGAGGTGGCCAGCCCCAGCATTTT. Its protein product is CASSRIGEGGGQPQHF.

CDR3 in amino acids: CASSKQGVETQYF. CDR3 nucleotides: TGTGCCAGCAGTAAACAGGGGGTAGAGACCCAGTACTTC. The chain joins TRBV27 to TRBJ2-5; 8 positions agree with TRBD1. The V segment lost 5 bases and the J segment 4 bases; nucleotides outside the gene matches: 3. CDR1 is MNHEY and CDR2 is SMNVEV in the germline V gene (reference sequence). The CDR3 covers 13 residues.

The chain is built from TRBV6-5 and TRBJ1-5; no clear D. CDR3 length equals 14 residues. V shed 4 bases and J shed 1 base, with 8 bases lying between them. Germline V CDR1 and CDR2: MNHEY, SVGAGI. DNA of the CDR3: TGTGCCAGCAGTTCCCGGAGGAGCAATCAGCCCCAGCATTTT. Residues: CASSSRRSNQPQHF.

For the CDR3, the DNA is TGTGCCAGCAGTCCCTGGCAGGATAGCAATCAGCCCCAGCATTTT. It encodes CASSPWQDSNQPQHF. The gene calls are TRBV28 and TRBJ1-5; D not certain. Germline CDR1 and CDR2: MDHEN and SYDVKM. V lost 5 bases and J 0 bases, leaving 11 bases between the germline ends. The CDR3 consists of 15 residues.

This chain connects TRBV18 to TRBJ1-6, with unresolved D. Trimming removed 8 bases from V and 10 bases from J, with 15 bases in between. Germline loops: CDR1 KGHSH, CDR2 LQKENI. The CDR3 extends over 13 amino acids. Here the CDR3 DNA reads TGTGCCAGCCGCGCTAGGGAGGACTCACCCCTCCACTTT. Amino acid sequence: CASRAREDSPLHF.

This clone occurred a few times. This chain connects TRBV6-5 to TRBJ2-6; D perhaps matches TRBD2 (6 bases). Trimming shortened V by 6 bases and J by 0 bases, and 9 bases separated the two germline ends. The CDR3 is made up of 15 amino acids. CDR1 MNHEY and CDR2 SVGAGI come from the germline V gene. CDR3: CASRTGDSGANVLTF. The CDR3 DNA reads TGTGCCAGCAGAACGGGGGACTCTGGGGCCAACGTCCTGACTTTC.

J is TRBJ1-3 and V is TRBV9; D gene unclear. The CDR3 runs to 16 residues. Germline V gene data show CDR1 as SGDLS and CDR2 as YYNGEE. Trimming shortened V by 0 bases and J by 4 bases, and 14 bases separated the two germline ends. The chain's CDR3 is CASSVEALAGGNTIYF. The DNA of the CDR3 is TGTGCCAGCAGCGTAGAAGCGCTCGCTGGGGGAAACACCATATATTTT.